The 7 T cell receptor beta chains given below trace back to one sample, sequenced in a study of blood T cell repertoires in COVID-19 (dated by TCRdb to about 2020). Library creation used the immunoSEQ multiplex PCR assay. TCRdb mirrors the immuneACCESS table, restricted to in-frame sequences. Some clones are absent from its copies; in checked studies, under half trace to an unresolved V gene, and the reason for the others is unknown. This sample holds approximately 210,000 clones; 87% were observed only once. Clones ranked in the top ten supply more than 2% of the sample. The material sequenced was PBMCs or T cells enriched from blood (not recorded which). The receptors were gathered from a woman in her thirties who had recovered from COVID-19.

V is TRBV9 and J is TRBJ1-1, with 10 bases matching TRBD1. J lost 5 bases, V lost 3 bases, and 4 bases had no gene match. From germline, CDR1 is SGDLS and CDR2 YYNGEE. This CDR3 is 14 amino acids long. DNA of the CDR3: TGTGCCAGCAGCGGGACAGGGGGTTGGACTGAAGCTTTCTTT. It translates to CASSGTGGWTEAFF.

The V call is TRBV9, the J call TRBJ2-7; TRBD2 aligns across 11 bases. V was clipped by 0 bases and J by 3 bases; unmatched bases: 5. This CDR3 has 16 amino acids. Germline V gene lookup returns CDR1 SGDLS and CDR2 YYNGEE. The CDR3 protein is CASSVATGLAVYEQYF. In DNA form, the CDR3 reads TGTGCCAGCAGCGTAGCAACGGGACTAGCGGTCTACGAGCAGTACTTC.

The chain recombines TRBV19 with TRBJ1-1; the D gene is possibly TRBD1 (5 bases). Germline CDR1 LNHDA, CDR2 SQIVND (reference sequence). The V gene lost 5 bases and the J gene lost 3 bases, with 16 bases spanning the gap. The CDR3 runs to 15 residues. CDR3: CASSPDKEKDTEAFF. CDR3 sequence (DNA): TGTGCCAGTAGTCCGGACAAAGAAAAGGACACTGAAGCTTTCTTT.

The chain joins TRBV12-5 to TRBJ2-7, with a weak D call TRBD1 (5 bases). Per the germline V gene, CDR1 is LGHNT and CDR2 is FRNRAP. This CDR3 has 12 residues. The ends were cut back, 1 base at V and 7 bases at J, with 8 bases in the middle. CDR3 amino acids: CASGLDAGEQYF. CDR3 nucleotide sequence: TGTGCTAGTGGTTTGGACGCAGGGGAGCAGTACTTC.

The rearrangement links TRBV25-1 to TRBJ2-1; 11 bases map to TRBD2. This CDR3 region has 17 residues. Germline values: CDR1 MGHDK, CDR2 SYGVNS. V lost 2 bases to trimming and J lost 3 bases; unmatched junction nucleotides: 6. As DNA, the CDR3 is TGTGCCAGCAGTGAAGCAGGGACTAGCGGAAACTACAATGAGCAGTTCTTC. Protein product: CASSEAGTSGNYNEQFF. Filled out from reference TRBV25-1 and TRBJ2-1, the complete variable domain reads EADIYQTPRYLVIGTGKKITLECSQTMGHDKMYWYQQDPGMELHLIHYSYGVNSTEKGDLSSESTVSRIRTEHFPLTLESARPSHTSQYLCASSEAGTSGNYNEQFFGPGTRLTVL.

This clone was detected only a few times. The chain joins TRBV4-3 to TRBJ2-2, with D maybe TRBD2 (6 bases). The germline V and J ends were trimmed by 0 bases and 6 bases, with 14 bases remaining between them. Per germline, CDR1 LGHNA and CDR2 YSLEER. The CDR3 has 16 amino acids. The CDR3 region is CASSQDLDLASGELFF. The CDR3 DNA is TGCGCCAGCAGCCAAGATCTAGACCTAGCGTCCGGGGAGCTGTTTTTT.

This chain uses TRBV5-6 with TRBJ1-2; 7 bases line up with TRBD1. Germline CDR1 SGHDT, CDR2 YYEEEE. The V and J ends lost 2 bases and 8 bases, in that order; junction bases with no gene match: 15. The CDR3 loop spans 16 amino acids. The CDR3 loop reads CASSFFRQTGHGGYTF. DNA of the CDR3: TGTGCCAGCAGCTTCTTCCGTCAGACAGGGCACGGCGGCTACACCTTC.